The rows below give T cell receptor beta chains drawn from one sample of a study of blood T cell repertoires in COVID-19. Some clones are missing from TCRdb's copy, which holds only in-frame ones; the method was immunoSEQ multiplex PCR. The data contain tens of thousands of clones, approximately 85% of them singletons. The source material was peripheral blood. The receptor source for this set is a human donor in a cohort sampled during active COVID-19. CDR3s include the opening cysteine and the closing phenylalanine or tryptophan. The order of the fields is V gene, J gene, CDR3 protein.

V gene: TRBV2; J gene: TRBJ2-5; CDR3 protein: CASRELAEETQYF
V gene: TRBV6-2/TRBV6-3; J gene: TRBJ2-7; CDR3 protein: CASSRLAGGDEQYF
V gene: TRBV5-1; J gene: TRBJ1-2; CDR3 protein: CASSLTGGGYYGYTF
V gene: TRBV3-1/TRBV3-2; J gene: TRBJ2-7; CDR3 protein: CASSQVGSSYEQYF
V gene: TRBV7-2; J gene: TRBJ2-5; CDR3 protein: CASSLRGGNQETQYF
V gene: TRBV7-2; J gene: TRBJ1-1; CDR3 protein: CASSIRQAVGVNTEAFF
V gene: TRBV9; J gene: TRBJ2-7; CDR3 protein: CASSPIADRTYEQYF
V gene: TRBV29-1; J gene: TRBJ2-2; CDR3 protein: CSAQGPGNGELFF
V gene: TRBV14; J gene: TRBJ1-2; CDR3 protein: CASSRGQGAHYGYTF
V gene: TRBV9; J gene: TRBJ1-1; CDR3 protein: CASSSGTGNMNTEAFF
V gene: TRBV5-1; J gene: TRBJ2-2; CDR3 protein: CASSLVRGDTGELFF
V gene: TRBV11-2; J gene: TRBJ2-5; CDR3 protein: CASSLILGQQETQYF
V gene: TRBV19; J gene: TRBJ1-5; CDR3 protein: CASRSGNQPQHF
V gene: TRBV5-4; J gene: TRBJ2-7; CDR3 protein: CASSYGTSGGAAQYF
V gene: TRBV6-1; J gene: TRBJ1-1; CDR3 protein: CASSERRDLNTEAFF
V gene: TRBV7-2; J gene: TRBJ1-4; CDR3 protein: CASSSRTASGEKLFF
V gene: TRBV7-2; J gene: TRBJ1-6; CDR3 protein: CASSLVGGGTGNSPLHF
V gene: TRBV6-2/TRBV6-3; J gene: TRBJ1-6; CDR3 protein: CASSLIRQDRGSPLHF
V gene: TRBV28; J gene: TRBJ1-6; CDR3 protein: CASRFRTNDNSPLHF
V gene: TRBV6-5; J gene: TRBJ1-3; CDR3 protein: CASSYTVSGNTIYF
V gene: TRBV5-1; J gene: TRBJ2-5; CDR3 protein: CASSPGQGRNFETQYF
V gene: TRBV5-4; J gene: TRBJ2-1; CDR3 protein: CASSRTSGRAGNEQFF
V gene: TRBV6-1; J gene: TRBJ1-1; CDR3 protein: CASSENGRAAFF
V gene: TRBV5-1; J gene: TRBJ2-5; CDR3 protein: CASSLGGQSVETQYF
V gene: TRBV7-2; J gene: TRBJ1-2; CDR3 protein: CASSSGQPPKYYTF
V gene: TRBV5-1; J gene: TRBJ2-1; CDR3 protein: CASSLYRGGDNEQFF
V gene: TRBV5-1; J gene: TRBJ2-3; CDR3 protein: CASSATGTSFTDTQYF
V gene: TRBV11-2; J gene: TRBJ1-6; CDR3 protein: CASSLGGVNSPLHF
V gene: TRBV28; J gene: TRBJ1-5; CDR3 protein: CASRGQGRGYSNQPQHF
V gene: TRBV6-2/TRBV6-3; J gene: TRBJ2-7; CDR3 protein: CASSYSGGGGYEQYF
V gene: TRBV30; J gene: TRBJ2-1; CDR3 protein: CAWSPLARERAEQFF
V gene: TRBV7-2; J gene: TRBJ2-5; CDR3 protein: CASSLLGGTAQETQYF
V gene: TRBV18; J gene: TRBJ2-1; CDR3 protein: CASSPYDRTYNEQFF
V gene: TRBV6-1; J gene: TRBJ1-4; CDR3 protein: CASSEGLWTGGNEKLFF
V gene: TRBV5-1; J gene: TRBJ2-1; CDR3 protein: CASSLSNEQFF
V gene: TRBV6-6; J gene: TRBJ2-7; CDR3 protein: CASSFYRGQSYEQYF
V gene: TRBV7-6; J gene: TRBJ2-1; CDR3 protein: CASSPTSSSPYNEQFF
V gene: TRBV29-1; J gene: TRBJ2-1; CDR3 protein: CSVEDRLAGYNEQFF
V gene: TRBV4-3; J gene: TRBJ2-3; CDR3 protein: CASSQRGLGTDTQYF
V gene: TRBV29-1; J gene: TRBJ2-3; CDR3 protein: CSVVRNPPTDTQYF
V gene: TRBV7-9; J gene: TRBJ1-2; CDR3 protein: CASSRDIFGYTF
V gene: TRBV6-5; J gene: TRBJ1-1; CDR3 protein: CASSFHRTENTEAFF
V gene: TRBV4-1; J gene: TRBJ1-4; CDR3 protein: CASSRGMAVQVELFF